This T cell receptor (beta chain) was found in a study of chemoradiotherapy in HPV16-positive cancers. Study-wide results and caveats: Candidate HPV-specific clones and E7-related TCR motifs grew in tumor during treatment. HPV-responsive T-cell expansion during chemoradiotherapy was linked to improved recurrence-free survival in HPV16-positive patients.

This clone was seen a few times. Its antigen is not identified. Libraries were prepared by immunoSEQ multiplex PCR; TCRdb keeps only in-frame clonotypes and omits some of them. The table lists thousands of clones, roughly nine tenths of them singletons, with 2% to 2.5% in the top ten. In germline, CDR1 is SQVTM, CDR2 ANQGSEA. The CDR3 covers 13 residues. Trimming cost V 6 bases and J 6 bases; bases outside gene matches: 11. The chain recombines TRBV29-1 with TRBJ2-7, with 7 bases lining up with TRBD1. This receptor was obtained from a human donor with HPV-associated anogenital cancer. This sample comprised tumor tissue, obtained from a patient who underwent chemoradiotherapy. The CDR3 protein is CSVPSTGNSEQYF. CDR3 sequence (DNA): TGCAGCGTCCCCTCGACAGGGAACAGCGAGCAGTACTTC.